What follows is one T cell receptor beta chain and its context. The antigen is unknown. It was into CD45RA+ naive and CD45RA-negative memory subsets that the CD4+ cells were split. The data derive from a study of shared clonotypes between healthy human individuals. V was shortened by 4 bases and J by 6 bases, with 13 bases between the two germline ends. Germline values: CDR1 LGHNA, CDR2 YSLEER. CDR3 size: 14 residues. Sequenced by immunoSEQ multiplex PCR; TCRdb stores in-frame clones only, minus some. The data hold millions of clones, with around nine tenths observed a single time. Findings and caveats of the study: It was anticipated that sequencing depth would influence how many clonotypes donors shared.

The chain employs TRBV4-3 and TRBJ1-5; D possibly corresponds to TRBD1 (6 bases). The clonotype was recovered from a man younger than 35 in good health. The sequenced sample was naive CD4+ T cells sorted from blood. Subset given: CD45RA+ positively selected. The CDR3 DNA is TGCGCCAGCAGCCGAAACAGGGTAGTTCAGCCCCAGCATTTT. It encodes CASSRNRVVQPQHF.